One and the same sample provided the 13 T cell receptor beta chains below, sequenced in a study of technical replicates of blood from a handful of donors. Some clones are missing from TCRdb's copy, which holds only in-frame ones; the method was immunoSEQ multiplex PCR. The sample contains about 74,000 clones, approximately 94% of which appear only once. Sequenced: T cells isolated from PBMCs. The receptor set was obtained from a human donor in good health.

DNA for the CDR3: TGCAGCGTTGTTCGGGAAACACCCCCGTGGGAGCAGTACTTC. It codes for CSVVRETPPWEQYF. This chain links TRBV29-1 with TRBJ2-7; tentative D call: TRBD2 (5 bases). Germline V lookup: CDR1 SQVTM, CDR2 ANQGSEA. The germline V and J ends were trimmed by 4 bases and 7 bases, with 20 bases remaining between them. The length of the CDR3 is 14 residues.

The chain is built from TRBV27 and TRBJ2-7; weak D call: TRBD1 (5 bases). CDR1 and CDR2 (germline): MNHEY, SMNVEV (reference sequence). The CDR3 runs 14 residues. Trimming removed 3 bases from V and 3 bases from J, with 12 bases in between. CDR3 loop: CASSFLGQNYEQYF. For the CDR3, the DNA is TGTGCCAGCAGTTTCCTGGGGCAGAACTACGAGCAGTACTTC.

A note on this clone: A junction end diverges from the germline sequence, so it may reflect a read error. This sequence joins TRBV2 and TRBJ1-1; D might be TRBD1 (6 bases). Germline V gene sequence: CDR1 SNHLY, CDR2 FYNNEI. CDR3 length equals 14 residues. CDR3 residues: CASREGTLNTEAFF. Written as DNA, the CDR3 is TGTGCCAGCAGGGAAGGGACACTGAACACTGAAGCTTTCTTT.

The chain recombines TRBV6-1 with TRBJ2-3; weak D call: TRBD2 (6 bases). V was pared by 4 bases and J by 3 bases, with 14 bases between. The CDR3 loop spans 15 amino acids. From germline, CDR1 is MNHNS and CDR2 SASEGT. This chain's CDR3 is CASSGTGRGTDTQYF. The CDR3 DNA reads TGTGCCAGCAGTGGCACGGGGCGGGGTACAGATACGCAGTATTTT.

The V gene is TRBV9, the J gene TRBJ1-4, with TRBD1 as a possible D gene (5 bases). Deletions cut 0 bases from V and 8 bases from J, with 11 bases between. This CDR3 is built from 14 residues. From germline, CDR1 is SGDLS and CDR2 YYNGEE. The CDR3 loop is CASSVDGGYEKLFF. CDR3 nucleotides: TGTGCCAGCAGCGTAGACGGGGGGTACGAAAAACTGTTTTTT.

V usage is TRBV11-3 and J usage is TRBJ2-6; D is undetermined. Between the trimmed V and J ends, which lost 6 bases and 0 bases, there was a span of 3 bases. Looked up from germline, CDR1 is SGHNT and CDR2 is YENEEA. The length of the CDR3 is 13 residues. The CDR3 DNA reads as TGTGCCAGCAGTCACTCTGGGGCCAACGTCCTGACTTTC. It specifies CASSHSGANVLTF.

This chain links TRBV9 with TRBJ2-7; no clear D. This CDR3 has 14 residues. Trimming left V 0 bases short and J 2 bases short, with 9 bases between. Looked up from germline, CDR1 is SGDLS and CDR2 is YYNGEE. The CDR3 sequence: CASSVGDFTYEQYF. As DNA, the CDR3 is TGTGCCAGCAGCGTAGGTGACTTTACCTACGAGCAGTACTTC.

This rearrangement joins TRBV6-6 to TRBJ1-1; unclear D gene. Trimming shortened V by 2 bases and J by 1 base, and 5 bases separated the two germline ends. The CDR3 contains 13 residues. CDR1 and CDR2 (germline): MNHNY, SVGAGI (reference sequence). The CDR3 reads CASSYNRNTEAFF. DNA for the CDR3: TGTGCCAGCAGTTACAACAGGAACACTGAAGCTTTCTTT.

The V call is TRBV7-3, the J call TRBJ2-2; TRBD1 aligns across 10 bases. Unmatched junction bases numbered 6, after V lost 4 bases and J lost 7 bases. This CDR3 has 15 residues. CDR1 and CDR2 from the germline V gene are SGHTA and FQGTGA. The CDR3 bases are TGTGCCAGCAGCTCTCGGACAGGGGGAAGCGGGGAGCTGTTTTTT. It specifies CASSSRTGGSGELFF.

This chain connects TRBV4-3 to TRBJ2-7; tentative D call: TRBD1 (5 bases). The CDR3 is 16 residues long. From germline, CDR1 is LGHNA and CDR2 YSLEER. V was clipped by 4 bases and J by 7 bases, with 23 bases between them. The CDR3 coding sequence is TGCGCCAGCAGCCCTAGATCCGTAGGCAGGGTAGAAGAGCAGTACTTC. It encodes CASSPRSVGRVEEQYF.

The rearrangement joins TRBV5-1 to TRBJ2-5, with unresolved D. CDR1 is SGHRS and CDR2 is YFSETQ in the germline V gene. Deletions cut 0 bases from V and 7 bases from J, with 10 bases between. The CDR3 spans 13 residues. CDR3 in DNA: TGCGCCAGCAGCTTGGCCGGGTACGGGACCCAGTACTTC. It encodes CASSLAGYGTQYF.

The chain has TRBV28 and TRBJ1-2; 8 bases are shared with TRBD1. The V segment lost 6 bases and the J segment 3 bases; nucleotides outside the gene matches: 9. The CDR3 is made up of 15 amino acids. From germline, CDR1 is MDHEN and CDR2 SYDVKM. The CDR3 nucleotides are TGTGCCAGCAGGCCGCCGGGACAGGTGGACTATGGCTACACCTTC. Residues: CASRPPGQVDYGYTF.

This chain connects TRBV7-2 to TRBJ2-7; D gene uncertain. Between the trimmed V and J ends, which lost 1 base and 2 bases, there was a span of 9 bases. The length of the CDR3 is 14 residues. The germline CDR1 and CDR2 sequences are SGHTA and FQGNSA. For the CDR3, the DNA is TGTGCCAGCAGCTTAGATGGTGGGCCCTACGAGCAGTACTTC. It specifies CASSLDGGPYEQYF.